The rows below give T cell receptor beta chains drawn from one sample of a study of OX40 agonist ivuxolimab in advanced cancers. TCRdb's copy holds only in-frame clones and misses some; the assay was immunoSEQ multiplex PCR. The data contain around 69,000 clones, more than 65% of them seen just once; the ten biggest clones take up 1.5% to 2%. Sequences were derived from CD4+ or CD8+ T cells sorted from blood, sampled in a trial of the OX40 agonist ivuxolimab. These receptors all stem from an adult with an advanced solid tumor such as melanoma, head and neck, liver or kidney cancer. The conserved cysteine and the conserved F or W are not part of the CDR3 here.

CDR3,J,V
ASSYLSGGGTQY,TRBJ2-5,TRBV11-2
ASSFTGTTPYEQY,TRBJ2-7,TRBV27
AIGGVGGRTGGEQF,TRBJ2-1,TRBV10-3
ASSLGAVTGELF,TRBJ2-2,TRBV7-2
ASSPWTAYEQY,TRBJ2-7,TRBV14
ASSHDRDPGNTIY,TRBJ1-3,TRBV4-2
ASSPTSDSYNEQF,TRBJ2-1,TRBV7-9
ASSELGRNTGELF,TRBJ2-2,TRBV2
ASSPPGLGNEKLF,TRBJ1-4,TRBV4-1
ALTQGAVGYT,TRBJ1-2,TRBV30
ASSLSPVYGYT,TRBJ1-2,TRBV27
ASSLPAQRANSYNEQF,TRBJ2-1,TRBV7-2
ASSYGRISYEQY,TRBJ2-7,TRBV7-9
ASSLGTENTEAF,TRBJ1-1,TRBV4-3
ASSWRQGDYNEQF,TRBJ2-1,TRBV6-6
ASSPPSGGNEQF,TRBJ2-1,TRBV18
ASSIAAFTYEQY,TRBJ2-7,TRBV19
AISESNWQF,TRBJ2-1,TRBV10-3
ASSQAGSAAYEQY,TRBJ2-7,TRBV4-3
ASSQEGRLAGLYEQY,TRBJ2-7,TRBV4-1
ASSLRLAGALLVPDTQY,TRBJ2-3,TRBV7-9
ATQLDSGNTIY,TRBJ1-3,TRBV19
ATRSGTGNYEQY,TRBJ2-7,TRBV15
ASRGTSGRAKNIQY,TRBJ2-4,TRBV6-4
ASSSPQGLFVYEQY,TRBJ2-7,TRBV28
ASSRIMRSSAQETQY,TRBJ2-5,TRBV9
ASSVEKGTDVNEQF,TRBJ2-1,TRBV9
ASTAVGGTSGLTGELF,TRBJ2-2,TRBV27
ASSWTGGGTGELF,TRBJ2-2,TRBV7-2
ASSWGLTNTEAF,TRBJ1-1,TRBV11-2
ASKGANYGYT,TRBJ1-2,TRBV19
ASTLRGGEKLF,TRBJ1-4,TRBV19
ASSLGTSGMGEQF,TRBJ2-1,TRBV7-2
ASSVGGGTQPQH,TRBJ1-5,TRBV9
ASSSLSGGRTYEQY,TRBJ2-7,TRBV28
ASIGTSGVRAF,TRBJ1-1,TRBV6-1
ASSIDRGQPQH,TRBJ1-5,TRBV19
ASRGSNEKLF,TRBJ1-4,TRBV6-1
ASSEKARNEQF,TRBJ2-1,TRBV25-1
ASSLGAGPREQF,TRBJ2-1,TRBV7-2
ASSRLELSEQY,TRBJ2-7,TRBV4-1
ASSLRTANPREQF,TRBJ2-1,TRBV5-1
ASRSGTWTEAF,TRBJ1-1,TRBV28